The T cell receptor (beta chain) under discussion was sequenced for a study of T cell clonality in common variable immunodeficiency. Study-wide results and caveats: T cell subpopulation sequencing would be needed to explain CVID clonality. In common variable immunodeficiency, TCR beta chains reportedly carried fewer deletions and N-nucleotide insertions. Repertoire-complication correlations in CVID were limited by patient heterogeneity.

CDR3 length: 13 residues. Germline CDR1 SEHNR, CDR2 FQNEAQ (reference sequence). Turning to this clone: Antigen specificity is unknown. Mismatch with germline at one junction end may stem from a read error. The sequenced fragment ends 3 residues before the CDR3 boundary, so the rest is inferred from the germline J gene.

Both groups were predominantly of Caucasian heritage. Each donor provided roughly 5 to 8 ml of heparinized whole blood. Generated by immunoSEQ multiplex PCR, the TCRdb table keeps only in-frame clones and is missing some. In total the sample includes over 11,000 clones, none of them seen once. The rearrangement joins TRBV7-9 to TRBJ2-3; D is unclear. The source material was peripheral blood mononuclear cells. This clonotype was obtained from a human donor with common variable immunodeficiency. CDR3 sequence: CASSAFSTDTQYF. CDR3 DNA (partial): TGTGCTAGCAGCGCGTTCAGCACAGATACG.